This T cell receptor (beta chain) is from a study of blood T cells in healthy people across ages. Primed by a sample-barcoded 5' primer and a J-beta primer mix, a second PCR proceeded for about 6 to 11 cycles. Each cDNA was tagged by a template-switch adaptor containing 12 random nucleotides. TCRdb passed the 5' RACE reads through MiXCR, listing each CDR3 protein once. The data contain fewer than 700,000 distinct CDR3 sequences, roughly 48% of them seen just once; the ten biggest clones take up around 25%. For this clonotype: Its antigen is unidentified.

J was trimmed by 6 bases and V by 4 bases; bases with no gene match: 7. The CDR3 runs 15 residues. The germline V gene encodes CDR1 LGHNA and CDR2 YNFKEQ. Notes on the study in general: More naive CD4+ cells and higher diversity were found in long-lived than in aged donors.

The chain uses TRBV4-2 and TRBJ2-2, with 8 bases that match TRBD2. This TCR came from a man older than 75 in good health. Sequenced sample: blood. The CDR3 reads CASSPSQAGAGELFF. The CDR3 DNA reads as TGTGCCAGCAGCCCCTCTCAAGCGGGAGCCGGGGAGCTGTTTTTT.